Shown below are 22 T cell receptor beta chains from a single sample sequenced in a study of T cell repertoires in cytomegalovirus infection. In TCRdb, the reads were re-called with MiXCR into one record per CDR3 protein. The table lists hundreds of thousands of distinct CDR3 sequences, around 30% of them singletons, with 15% to 20% in the top ten. Antigens of these TCRs are unknown. The starting material was cultured PBMCs, obtained from culture after CMV antigen stimulation. The receptor set was obtained from a human donor in good health (CMV status not recorded). Some clones in this sample may be carry-over from other donors' samples.

This clonotype was seen a handful of times. The CDR3 loop reads CASSLVSGLVIDEQFF. The CDR3 nucleotides are TGTGCCAGCAGCTTAGTGTCCGGACTAGTGATTGATGAGCAGTTCTTC. The V and J genes are TRBV11-3 and TRBJ2-1; 7 bases are a match to TRBD2. This CDR3 spans 16 amino acids. With V trimmed by 1 base and J by 8 bases, 11 bases remained unmatched. Germline V gene lookup returns CDR1 SGHNT and CDR2 YENEEA.

The J gene is TRBJ2-1, the V gene TRBV20-1; 13 bases align to TRBD2. The CDR3 length is 14 residues. Trimming removed 5 bases from V and 9 bases from J; junction bases left unmatched: 7. The germline V gene encodes CDR1 DFQATT and CDR2 SNEGSKA (reference sequence). The CDR3: CSAVRTSGSSEQFF. The CDR3 nucleotides read TGCAGTGCTGTAAGGACTAGCGGGAGTTCTGAGCAGTTCTTC.

The chain links TRBV7-2 to TRBJ1-5; D possibly corresponds to TRBD1 (5 bases). Germline lookup yields CDR1 SGHTA and CDR2 FQGNSA. Trimming took 2 bases from V and 3 from J, leaving 11 bases between them. The CDR3 is 15 amino acids. In DNA form, the CDR3 reads TGTGCCAGCAGCTTATCGGGACTAAACAATCAGCCCCAGCATTTT. Amino acids: CASSLSGLNNQPQHF.

This clonotype turned up a few times. This chain uses TRBV10-3 with TRBJ2-1; D uncertain. Germline values: CDR1 ENHRY, CDR2 SYGVKD. The CDR3 loop spans 11 amino acids. V was cut by 11 bases and J by 5 bases, with 10 bases left in between. The CDR3 coding sequence is TGTGCCGCCTCTCCTGACAATGAGCAGTTCTTC. Protein sequence: CAASPDNEQFF.

The J gene is TRBJ2-1, the V gene TRBV20-1; tentative D call: TRBD2 (6 bases). The CDR3 has 14 residues. Germline CDR1 and CDR2: DFQATT and SNEGSKA (reference sequence). The V gene lost 3 bases and the J gene lost 7 bases, with 16 bases spanning the gap. The CDR3: CSASSGRGLNEQFF. DNA for the CDR3: TGCAGTGCTAGTTCCGGGAGAGGCCTTAATGAGCAGTTCTTC.

The chain uses TRBV6-6 and TRBJ2-5; 8 bases agree with TRBD2. Germline V gene lookup returns CDR1 MNHNY and CDR2 SVGAGI (reference sequence). The CDR3 length is 14 residues. The V and J ends lost 6 bases and 0 bases, in that order; junction bases with no gene match: 3. The CDR3 DNA sequence: TGTGCCAGCAGCCAGCGGGGGAACCAAGAGACCCAGTACTTC. Its translation is CASSQRGNQETQYF.

This clonotype has only a few counts. This chain links TRBV19 with TRBJ1-6, with TRBD1 as a possible D gene (5 bases). This CDR3 is 14 amino acids long. The V gene lost 8 bases and the J gene lost 7 bases, with 15 bases spanning the gap. Germline loops: CDR1 LNHDA, CDR2 SQIVND (reference sequence). Here the CDR3 reads CASAIGGSNSPLHF. The CDR3 DNA reads TGTGCCAGTGCCATTGGGGGATCCAATTCACCCCTCCACTTT.

The CDR3 nucleotides read TGCGCCAGCAGCTCCGGCGGGGACACCACTGAAGCTTTCTTT. This codes for CASSSGGDTTEAFF. This chain links TRBV5-1 with TRBJ1-1; TRBD1 is a possible D gene (6 bases). Trimming took 3 bases from V and 4 from J, leaving 13 bases between them. CDR3 size: 14 residues. Germline V lookup: CDR1 SGHRS, CDR2 YFSETQ.

This clonotype was seen more than once but under ten times. The genes are TRBV19 and TRBJ2-7, with D possibly being TRBD2 (6 bases). V was clipped by 5 bases and J by 1 base, with 12 bases between them. This CDR3 is 14 amino acids long. Germline lookup yields CDR1 LNHDA and CDR2 SQIVND (reference sequence). In DNA, the CDR3 is TGTGCCAGTAGTTCCGGGACTGCATCCTACGAGCAGTACTTC. This sequence encodes CASSSGTASYEQYF.

This clonotype was found a few times. The junction departs from germline at one end; a sequencing error may be responsible. This chain joins TRBV6-2 or TRBV6-3 and TRBJ2-5; 7 bases align to TRBD1. The CDR3 consists of 16 residues. The germline V gene has CDR1 MNHEY and CDR2 SVGEGT. The CDR3 loop reads CASRYFRTGGGETQYF. In DNA, the CDR3 is TGTGCCAGCAGATACTTCCGGACAGGTGGCGGGGAGACCCAGTACTTC.

J is TRBJ2-3 and V is TRBV12-3 or TRBV12-4, with a tentative D call TRBD2 (5 bases). The CDR3 is 15 amino acids. V gave up 1 base and J gave up 1 base, with 9 bases separating them. CDR3 bases: TGTGCCAGCAGTTTAGTTCGGCGGGGCACAGATACGCAGTATTTT. It encodes CASSLVRRGTDTQYF.

In this sample, this clonotype turned up once. The V and J genes are TRBV6-2 or TRBV6-3 and TRBJ2-5; 11 bases map to TRBD2. The germline V gene has CDR1 MNHEY and CDR2 SVGEGT. The length of the CDR3 is 15 residues. J lost 4 bases, V lost 6 bases, and 7 bases had no gene match. CDR3: CASRSSGRIAETQYF. CDR3 DNA sequence: TGTGCCAGCAGATCTAGCGGGAGGATCGCAGAGACCCAGTACTTC.

The chain employs TRBV24-1 and TRBJ2-6; D is unclear. V was cut by 1 base and J by 3 bases, with 12 bases left in between. Germline-derived CDR1 and CDR2 are KGHDR and SFDVKD. This CDR3 is 17 amino acids long. In nucleotides, the CDR3 is TGTGCCACCAGTGATTTTTCCCCCCGGGTTGGGGCCAACGTCCTGACTTTC. Translating it yields CATSDFSPRVGANVLTF.

The V call is TRBV4-1, the J call TRBJ2-1, with 11 bases that match TRBD2. Germline trimming cut 4 bases from V and 6 bases from J; bases unmatched to any gene: 8. CDR1 is MGHRA, CDR2 YSYEKL, per germline. CDR3 length equals 16 residues. The CDR3 spells CASSPRASGGPNEQFF. The CDR3 DNA sequence: TGCGCCAGCAGCCCCCGGGCTAGCGGGGGGCCCAATGAGCAGTTCTTC.

J is TRBJ2-1 and V is TRBV7-9, with D tentatively TRBD1 or TRBD2 (5 bases each). Germline V gene lookup returns CDR1 SEHNR and CDR2 FQNEAQ (reference sequence). This CDR3 contains 14 residues. Trimming pared 6 bases from V and 4 bases from J, leaving 13 bases between. Here the CDR3 reads CASSYRDLYNEQFF. CDR3 coding DNA: TGTGCCAGCAGTTACCGGGACCTTTACAATGAGCAGTTCTTC.

This rearrangement joins TRBV7-8 to TRBJ2-2; D gene uncertain. Germline CDR1 and CDR2: SGHVS and FQNEAQ. The V end was cut by 4 bases, the J end by 3 bases, with 18 bases between. The CDR3 runs 17 residues. The CDR3 here is CASSWIVGNRHTGELFF. DNA of the CDR3: TGTGCCAGCAGCTGGATCGTGGGAAATAGGCACACCGGGGAGCTGTTTTTT.

This chain connects TRBV6-2 or TRBV6-3 to TRBJ1-5, with D tentatively TRBD1 (6 bases). Germline V CDR1 and CDR2: MNHEY, SVGEGT. This CDR3 comprises 13 residues. Trimming left V 10 bases short and J 7 bases short, with 17 bases between. The CDR3 coding sequence is TGTGCCACCCGCAGGGGATCGGAGCAGCCCCAGCATTTT. This sequence encodes CATRRGSEQPQHF.

The gene calls are TRBV7-6 and TRBJ1-1; 8 bases fit TRBD1. The CDR3 is made up of 13 amino acids. Germline loops: CDR1 SGHVS, CDR2 FNYEAQ. The J segment lost 0 bases and the V segment lost 8 bases, leaving 2 bases of the junction unmatched. CDR3: CASGQGLNTEAFF. CDR3 sequence (DNA): TGTGCCAGCGGACAGGGATTGAACACTGAAGCTTTCTTT.

The chain uses TRBV12-3 or TRBV12-4 and TRBJ2-3; no clear D gene. V was cut by 3 bases and J by 4 bases, with 17 bases left in between. This CDR3 comprises 16 residues. In nucleotides, the CDR3 is TGTGCCAGCAGTTTCAACCTTCCCGTGGGCTCAGATACGCAGTATTTT. Amino acids: CASSFNLPVGSDTQYF.

The chain joins TRBV10-3 to TRBJ2-7; TRBD1 might be the D (6 bases). CDR1 ENHRY and CDR2 SYGVKD come from the germline V gene. CDR3 length equals 13 residues. Trimming stripped 2 bases from V and 6 bases from J, with 11 bases between. CDR3 nucleotides: TGTGCCATCAGTGAGAGAACAGGGTCCGAGCAGTACGTC. Translating gives CAISERTGSEQYV.

The chain joins TRBV7-2 to TRBJ1-1, with a weak D call TRBD1 (6 bases). Germline V gene data show CDR1 as SGHTA and CDR2 as FQGNSA. Trimming removed 1 base at V and 5 bases at J, with 11 bases between. The CDR3 totals 14 residues. The CDR3 region is CASSLGGTRTEAFF. As DNA, the CDR3 is TGTGCCAGCAGCTTAGGGGGGACAAGGACTGAAGCTTTCTTT.

This chain connects TRBV7-8 to TRBJ2-1, with D perhaps TRBD1 or TRBD2 (5 bases each). The V end was cut by 1 base, the J end by 5 bases, with 21 bases between. Germline lookup yields CDR1 SGHVS and CDR2 FQNEAQ. This CDR3 region has 18 residues. As DNA, the CDR3 is TGTGCCAGCAGCTTAGGTACCCTACTAGGGGTGTATGACAATGAGCAGTTCTTC. Protein product: CASSLGTLLGVYDNEQFF.